This TCR beta chain appears in the sequencing data of a study of T-cell reconstitution after alpha-beta-depleted transplantation in children. Study outcomes and limitations: As was reported, about two months after transplant, alpha-beta T cells came from several hundred expanded graft clones. High day-60 TCRbeta diversity in some patients came from surviving recipient T cells and thymic progenitors.

This clonotype showed up just a few times. As yet, its antigen is unknown. For TCRbeta, the library was prepared with unique molecular identifiers. TCRdb ran MiXCR on the PCR reads and lists one entry per CDR3 protein. Of roughly 790,000 distinct CDR3 sequences in the sample, 16% were seen once. The sequence was obtained from a male patient between 5 and 17 years old who had a stem cell transplant for acute lymphoblastic leukemia, so the T cells may come from the graft donor. This specimen consisted of PBMCs, mostly from graft donor cells, obtained 360 days after TCRalphabeta/CD19-depleted stem cell transplant.

As DNA, the CDR3 is TGCGCCAGCAGCGACCCGTCCGGGACTAGCGGGAGGCGAGCCAAAAACATTCAGTACTTC. This gives the protein CASSDPSGTSGRRAKNIQYF. The chain recombines TRBV5-1 with TRBJ2-4; TRBD2 agrees at 15 bases. The J segment lost 0 bases and the V segment lost 4 bases, leaving 11 bases of the junction unmatched. Germline CDR1 reads SGHRS; CDR2 reads YFSETQ. This CDR3 is built from 20 residues.